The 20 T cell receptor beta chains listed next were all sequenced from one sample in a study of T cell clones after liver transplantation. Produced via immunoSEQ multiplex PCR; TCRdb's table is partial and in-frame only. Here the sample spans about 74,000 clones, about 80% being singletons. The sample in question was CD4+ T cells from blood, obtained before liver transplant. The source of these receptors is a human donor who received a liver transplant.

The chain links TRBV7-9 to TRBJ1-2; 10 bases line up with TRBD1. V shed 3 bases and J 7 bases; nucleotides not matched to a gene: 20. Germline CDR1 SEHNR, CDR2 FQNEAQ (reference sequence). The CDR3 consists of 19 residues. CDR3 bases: TGTGCCAGCAGCTTGAGGGGCGGGACAGGGGTTCTACCCCTCGGTGGCTACACCTTC. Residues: CASSLRGGTGVLPLGGYTF.

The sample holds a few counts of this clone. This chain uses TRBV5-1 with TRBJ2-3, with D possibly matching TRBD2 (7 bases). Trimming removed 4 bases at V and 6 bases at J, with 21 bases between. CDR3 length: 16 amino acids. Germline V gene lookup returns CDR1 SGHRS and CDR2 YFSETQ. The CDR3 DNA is TGCGCCAGCAGCGTCCCTAGCGGCTTAGGGGGGGATACGCAGTATTTT. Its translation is CASSVPSGLGGDTQYF. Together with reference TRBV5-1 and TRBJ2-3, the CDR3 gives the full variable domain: KAGVTQTPRYLIKTRGQQVTLSCSPISGHRSVSWYQQTPGQGLQFLFEYFSETQRNKGNFPGRFSGRQFSNSRSEMNVSTLELGDSALYLCASSVPSGLGGDTQYFGPGTRLTVL.

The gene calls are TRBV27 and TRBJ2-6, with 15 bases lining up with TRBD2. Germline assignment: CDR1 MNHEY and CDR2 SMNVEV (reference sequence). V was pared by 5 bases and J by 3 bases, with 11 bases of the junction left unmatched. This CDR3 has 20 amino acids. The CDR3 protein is CASSPRPGGLAGGGANVLTF. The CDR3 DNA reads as TGTGCCAGCAGTCCCCGACCAGGGGGACTAGCGGGAGGTGGGGCCAACGTCCTGACTTTC.

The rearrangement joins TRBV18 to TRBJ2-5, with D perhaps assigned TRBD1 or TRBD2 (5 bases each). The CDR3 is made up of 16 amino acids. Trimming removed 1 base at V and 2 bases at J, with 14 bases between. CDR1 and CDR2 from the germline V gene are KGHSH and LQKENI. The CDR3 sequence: CASSPRGTREQETQYF. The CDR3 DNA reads TGTGCCAGCTCACCACGGGGGACCAGGGAGCAAGAGACCCAGTACTTC.

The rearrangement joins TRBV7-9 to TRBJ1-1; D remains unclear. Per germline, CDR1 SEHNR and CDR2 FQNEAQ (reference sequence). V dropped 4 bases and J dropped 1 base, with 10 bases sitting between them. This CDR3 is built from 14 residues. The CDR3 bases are TGTGCCAGCAGCTCTGGACGGGGGAACACTGAAGCTTTCTTT. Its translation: CASSSGRGNTEAFF.

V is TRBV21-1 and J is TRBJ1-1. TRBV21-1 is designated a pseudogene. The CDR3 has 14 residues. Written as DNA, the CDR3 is TGTGCCAGCAGCAGGGGCAGACTATACACTGAAGCTTTCTTT. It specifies CASSRGRLYTEAFF.

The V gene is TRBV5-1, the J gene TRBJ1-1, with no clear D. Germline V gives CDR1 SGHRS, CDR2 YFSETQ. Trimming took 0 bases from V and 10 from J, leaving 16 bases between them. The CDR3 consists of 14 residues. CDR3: CASSLGVGNLVAFF. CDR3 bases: TGCGCCAGCAGCTTGGGGGTTGGGAATCTGGTAGCTTTCTTT.

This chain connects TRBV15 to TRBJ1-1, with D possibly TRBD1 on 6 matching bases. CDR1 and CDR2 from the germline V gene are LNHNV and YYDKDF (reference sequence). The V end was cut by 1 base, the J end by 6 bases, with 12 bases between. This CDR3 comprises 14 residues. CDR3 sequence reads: CATSRGDIRAEAFF. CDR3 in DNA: TGTGCCACCAGCAGAGGGGACATTAGGGCTGAAGCTTTCTTT.

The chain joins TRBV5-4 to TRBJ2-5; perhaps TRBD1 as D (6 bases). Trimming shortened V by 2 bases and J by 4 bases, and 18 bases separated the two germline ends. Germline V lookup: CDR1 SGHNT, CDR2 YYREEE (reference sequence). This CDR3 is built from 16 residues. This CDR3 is CASSFRQARAGETQYF. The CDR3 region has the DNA TGTGCCAGCAGCTTTCGACAGGCACGGGCAGGAGAGACCCAGTACTTC.

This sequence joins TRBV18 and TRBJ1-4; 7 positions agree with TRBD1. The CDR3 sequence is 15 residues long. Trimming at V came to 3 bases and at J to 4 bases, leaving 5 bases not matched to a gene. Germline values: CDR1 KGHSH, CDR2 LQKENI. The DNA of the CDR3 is TGTGCCAGCTCACCCCCGGGACAGCATAATGAAAAACTGTTTTTT. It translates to CASSPPGQHNEKLFF.

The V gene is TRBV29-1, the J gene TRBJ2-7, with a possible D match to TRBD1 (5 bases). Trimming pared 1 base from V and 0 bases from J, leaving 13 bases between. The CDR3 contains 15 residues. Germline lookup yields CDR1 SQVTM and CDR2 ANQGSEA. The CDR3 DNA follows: TGCAGCGTTGAAGGGGGCAGCTTTAGCTCCTACGAGCAGTACTTC. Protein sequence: CSVEGGSFSSYEQYF.

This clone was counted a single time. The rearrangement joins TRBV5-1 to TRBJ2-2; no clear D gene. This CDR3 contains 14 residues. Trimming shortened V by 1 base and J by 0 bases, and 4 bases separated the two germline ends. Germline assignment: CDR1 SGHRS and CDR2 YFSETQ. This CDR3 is CASSLLPNTGELFF. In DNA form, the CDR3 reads TGCGCCAGCAGCTTGTTGCCGAACACCGGGGAGCTGTTTTTT.

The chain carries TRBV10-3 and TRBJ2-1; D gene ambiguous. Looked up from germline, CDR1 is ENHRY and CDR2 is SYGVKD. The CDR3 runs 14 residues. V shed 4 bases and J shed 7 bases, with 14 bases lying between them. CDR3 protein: CAISAIRATNEQFF. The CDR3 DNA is TGTGCCATCAGTGCGATCCGGGCGACAAATGAGCAGTTCTTC.

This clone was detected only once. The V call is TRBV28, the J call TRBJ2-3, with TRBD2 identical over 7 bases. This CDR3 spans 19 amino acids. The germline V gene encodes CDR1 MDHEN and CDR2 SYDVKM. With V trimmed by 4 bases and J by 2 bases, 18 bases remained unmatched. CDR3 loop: CASSSPGLADGYNTDTQYF. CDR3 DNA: TGTGCCAGCAGTTCTCCGGGGCTAGCGGACGGGTATAACACAGATACGCAGTATTTT.

The CDR3 nucleotides read TGTGCCATCAACGGGGTACGGACAAGTTATGGCTACACCTTC. Translating it yields CAINGVRTSYGYTF. The chain combines TRBV10-3 with TRBJ1-2; TRBD1 might be the D (5 bases). The V and J ends lost 7 bases and 5 bases respectively, with 17 bases between them. The CDR3 is 14 residues long. In germline, CDR1 is ENHRY, CDR2 SYGVKD.

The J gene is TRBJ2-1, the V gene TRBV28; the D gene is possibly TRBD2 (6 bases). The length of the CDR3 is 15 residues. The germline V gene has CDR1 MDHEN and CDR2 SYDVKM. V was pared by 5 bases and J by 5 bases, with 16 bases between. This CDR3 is CASSPAGTRNNEQFF. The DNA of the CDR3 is TGTGCCAGCAGTCCCGCGGGGACCAGGAACAATGAGCAGTTCTTC.

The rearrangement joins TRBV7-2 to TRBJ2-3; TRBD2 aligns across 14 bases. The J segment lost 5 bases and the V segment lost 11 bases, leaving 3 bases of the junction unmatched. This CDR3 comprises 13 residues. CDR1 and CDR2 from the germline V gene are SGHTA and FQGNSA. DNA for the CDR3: TGTGCCGGCGGGACTAGCGGGAGAGATACGCAGTATTTT. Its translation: CAGGTSGRDTQYF. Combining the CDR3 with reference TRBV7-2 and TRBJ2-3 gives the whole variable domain GAGVSQSPSNKVTEKGKDVELRCDPISGHTALYWYRQSLGQGLEFLIYFQGNSAPDKSGLPSDRFSAERTGGSVSTLTIQRTQQEDSAVYLCAGGTSGRDTQYFGPGTRLTVL.

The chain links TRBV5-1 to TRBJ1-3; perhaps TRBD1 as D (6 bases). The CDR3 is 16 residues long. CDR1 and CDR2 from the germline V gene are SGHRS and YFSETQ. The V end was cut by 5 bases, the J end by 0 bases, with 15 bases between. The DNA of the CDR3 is TGCGCCAGCAGTTCGGGGGGCAGCGACTCTGGAAACACCATATATTTT. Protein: CASSSGGSDSGNTIYF.

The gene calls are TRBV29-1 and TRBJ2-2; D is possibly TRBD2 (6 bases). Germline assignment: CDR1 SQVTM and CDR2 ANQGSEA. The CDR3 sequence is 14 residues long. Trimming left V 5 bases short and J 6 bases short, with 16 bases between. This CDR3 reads CSVTPHGGAGELFF. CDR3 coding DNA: TGCAGCGTTACTCCCCACGGGGGTGCCGGGGAGCTGTTTTTT.

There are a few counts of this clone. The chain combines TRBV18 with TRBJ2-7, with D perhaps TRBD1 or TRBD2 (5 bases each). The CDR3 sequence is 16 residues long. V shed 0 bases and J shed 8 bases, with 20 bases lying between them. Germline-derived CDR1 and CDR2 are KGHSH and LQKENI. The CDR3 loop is CASSPPSSARRDQQYF. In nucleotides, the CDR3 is TGTGCCAGCTCACCACCATCTTCGGCCCGCCGGGACCAGCAGTACTTC. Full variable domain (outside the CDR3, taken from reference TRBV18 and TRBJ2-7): NAGVMQNPRHLVRRRGQEARLRCSPMKGHSHVYWYRQLPEEGLKFMVYLQKENIIDESGMPKERFSAEFPKEGPSILRIQQVVRGDSAAYFCASSPPSSARRDQQYFGPGTRLTVT.